Each of the 10 T cell receptor beta chains below was sequenced from the same sample in a study of Graves' ophthalmopathy and Graves' hyperthyroidism. The study amplified TCR beta CDR3 regions using RNA transcripts. After a first-round RT-PCR with HTBI primers, a second-round multiplex PCR was run. TCRdb passed the multiplex PCR reads through MiXCR, listing each CDR3 protein once. The table shows 650,000 to 800,000 distinct CDR3 sequences, with more than 40% occurring only once. The material sequenced was peripheral blood. These receptors all come from an adult man with Graves' ophthalmopathy.

This clonotype was counted at least ten times. The J gene is TRBJ1-3, the V gene TRBV7-2, with no clear D. The CDR3 covers 13 residues. Germline V gene lookup returns CDR1 SGHTA and CDR2 FQGNSA. The V end lost 2 bases, the J end lost 6 bases, and 8 bases lay between the germline ends. CDR3 loop: CASSLSRENTIYF. The CDR3 DNA reads TGTGCCAGCAGCTTAAGTCGGGAAAACACCATATATTTT.

This clonotype was observed once. V gene TRBV2 combines with J gene TRBJ2-7, with D perhaps TRBD1 (5 bases). The germline V gene encodes CDR1 SNHLY and CDR2 FYNNEI. V was shortened by 4 bases and J by 7 bases, with 20 bases between the two germline ends. CDR3 length equals 15 residues. CDR3 in amino acids: CASSVGVVGAGEQYF. In DNA form, the CDR3 reads TGTGCCAGCAGTGTAGGGGTTGTCGGAGCCGGGGAGCAGTACTTC.

Sample share makes this clonotype medium-sized (0.01 to 0.1%). The gene calls are TRBV25-1 and TRBJ1-5; a possible D gene is TRBD1 (5 bases). V gave up 6 bases and J gave up 0 bases, with 6 bases separating them. The germline CDR1 and CDR2 sequences are MGHDK and SYGVNS. The CDR3 has 13 amino acids. DNA of the CDR3: TGTGCCAGCAGCGGGGCTAGCAATCAGCCCCAGCATTTT. This gives the protein CASSGASNQPQHF.

Regarding this clonotype: One junction end does not reproduce the germline sequence, and a read error may be involved. The chain uses TRBV7-2 and TRBJ1-2, with a weak D call TRBD1 (5 bases). From germline, CDR1 is SGHTA and CDR2 FQGNSA. The CDR3 contains 11 residues. CDR3 bases: TGTGCCAGCAGCTTGGGGGATGGCTACGCCTTC. It codes for CASSLGDGYAF.

This clonotype was counted a few times. J is TRBJ1-1 and V is TRBV5-6; D is unresolved. Deletions cut 2 bases from V and 7 bases from J, with 9 bases between. There are 12 residues in the CDR3. Germline-derived CDR1 and CDR2 are SGHDT and YYEEEE. The CDR3 nucleotides read TGTGCCAGCAGCTTTGCGAGAAGTGAAGCTTTCTTT. This encodes CASSFARSEAFF.

This clonotype was counted ten times or more. This sequence joins TRBV7-6 and TRBJ1-1, with TRBD1 as a possible D gene (5 bases). Between the trimmed V and J ends, which lost 5 bases and 8 bases, there was a span of 18 bases. This CDR3 contains 14 residues. Germline V gene lookup returns CDR1 SGHVS and CDR2 FNYEAQ. This chain's CDR3 is CASSPQEGFREAFF. The CDR3 nucleotides read TGTGCCAGCAGCCCCCAAGAGGGGTTCAGAGAAGCTTTCTTT. Full variable domain (remainder filled in from reference TRBV7-6 and TRBJ1-1): GAGVSQSPRYKVTKRGQDVALRCDPISGHVSLYWYRQALGQGPEFLTYFNYEAQQDKSGLPNDRFSAERPEGSISTLTIQRTEQRDSAMYRCASSPQEGFREAFFGQGTRLTVV.

The V gene is TRBV7-8, the J gene TRBJ1-6; 9 bases are a match to TRBD1. This CDR3 has 14 residues. In germline, CDR1 is SGHVS, CDR2 FQNEAQ. V was clipped by 6 bases and J by 7 bases; unmatched bases: 4. The DNA for the CDR3 is TGTGCCAGCAGGACGACAGGGGGAAATTCACCCCTCCACTTT. Its translation: CASRTTGGNSPLHF.

In this sample, this clonotype turned up a few times. V is TRBV12-3 or TRBV12-4 and J is TRBJ2-5; D unresolved. Trimming removed 6 bases from V and 1 base from J, with 12 bases in between. The CDR3 consists of 14 residues. The DNA of the CDR3 is TGTGCCAGCAGCCCCTACTTGGGCCAAGAGACCCAGTACTTC. Its protein product is CASSPYLGQETQYF.

This clonotype was counted only a few times. The chain recombines TRBV11-2 with TRBJ2-7; 7 bases fit TRBD1. The CDR3 sequence is 14 residues long. Germline-derived CDR1 and CDR2 are SGHAT and FQNNGV. Trimming removed 6 bases from V and 1 base from J; junction bases left unmatched: 6. CDR3 in amino acids: CASSPGTDSYEQYF. DNA for the CDR3: TGTGCCAGCAGTCCCGGGACAGATTCCTACGAGCAGTACTTC. Full variable domain (remainder filled in from reference TRBV11-2 and TRBJ2-7): EAGVAQSPRYKIIEKRQSVAFWCNPISGHATLYWYQQILGQGPKLLIQFQNNGVVDDSQLPKDRFSAERLKGVDSTLKIQPAKLEDSAVYLCASSPGTDSYEQYFGPGTRLTVT.

This clonotype was found a few times. The J gene is TRBJ1-6, the V gene TRBV12-3 or TRBV12-4; 7 bases map to TRBD1. CDR3 size: 16 residues. V lost 6 bases, J lost 7 bases, and 12 bases stayed unmatched. The DNA for the CDR3 is TGTGCCAGCAGCCGCCCGTGGGGGACAGAAAATTCACCCCTCCACTTT. It yields the protein CASSRPWGTENSPLHF.